This TCR beta chain is drawn from a study of neurological immune-mediated disorders. Per germline, CDR1 LGHDT and CDR2 YNNKEL (reference sequence). V gave up 4 bases and J gave up 4 bases, with 14 bases separating them. The CDR3 is 15 amino acids. With 10-nucleotide random UMIs included, cDNA was synthesized by 5'RACE. Over 160 million TCR-beta sequences from 15-18 subjects came from every sequencing run. One entry per CDR3 protein, called by TCRdb with MiXCR from the 5' RACE reads. The sample contains about 30,000 distinct CDR3 sequences, about 6% of which appear only once. The sample holds many counts of this clonotype. Libraries from sorted cells used 1 million T cells (CD4+ or CD8+).

Sequencing was carried out using CD4+ T cells from blood. The V and J genes are TRBV3-1 and TRBJ2-1; D unclear. This receptor was taken from a woman aged 50 to 65 in good health. CDR3 bases: TGTGCCAGCAGCCGGGCGGAAGGTCCGTACAATGAGCAGTTCTTC. This gives the protein CASSRAEGPYNEQFF.